This entry features one T cell receptor beta chain sequence. Its antigen is still unknown. One entry per CDR3 protein results from TCRdb running MiXCR on the reads. The sample yields nearly 450,000 distinct CDR3 sequences, about a third seen once. The data were obtained in a study of T cell repertoires in cytomegalovirus infection. Findings and limits, study-wide: HLA-C-restricted CMV-specific TCR beta clonotypes prevailed in the ex vivo response.

The source of this sequence is a human donor in good health (CMV status not recorded). Some clones in this sample may be carry-over from other donors' samples. The sequencing input was PBMCs.

The CDR3, as DNA: TGTGCCAGCAGCTTAGCCCAGGGAAACTCCTACAATGAGCAGTTCTTC. Residues: CASSLAQGNSYNEQFF. The chain links TRBV7-2 to TRBJ2-1, with D possibly matching TRBD1 (5 bases). The CDR3 sequence is 16 residues long. The germline gives CDR1 SGHTA, CDR2 FQGNSA. V lost 0 bases to trimming and J lost 0 bases, with 9 bases between them.